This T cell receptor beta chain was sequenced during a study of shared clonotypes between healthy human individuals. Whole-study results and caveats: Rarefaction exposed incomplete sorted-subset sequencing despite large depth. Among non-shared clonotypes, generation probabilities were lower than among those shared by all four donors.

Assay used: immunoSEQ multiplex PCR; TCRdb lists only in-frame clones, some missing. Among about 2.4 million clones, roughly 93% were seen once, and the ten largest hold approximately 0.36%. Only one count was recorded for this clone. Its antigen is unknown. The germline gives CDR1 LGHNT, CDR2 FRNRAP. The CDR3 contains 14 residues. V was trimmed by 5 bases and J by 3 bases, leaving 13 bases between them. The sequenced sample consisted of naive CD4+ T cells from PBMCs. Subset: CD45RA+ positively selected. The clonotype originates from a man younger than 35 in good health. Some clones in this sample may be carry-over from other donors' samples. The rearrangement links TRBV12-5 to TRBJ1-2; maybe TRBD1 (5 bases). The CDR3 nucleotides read TGTGCTAGTGGTCCGGGGCAGGGTGACTATGGCTACACCTTC. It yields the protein CASGPGQGDYGYTF.